This is a list of T cell receptor beta chains from one sample in a study of blood T cells in healthy people across ages. TCRdb itself ran the 5' RACE reads through MiXCR, one entry per CDR3 protein. This table has 1,800,000 or so distinct CDR3 sequences, around 42% appearing once. Sequenced input: blood. The receptors stem from a human donor in good health. CDR3s include the opening cysteine and the closing phenylalanine or tryptophan. Fields, in order: J gene, V gene, D gene, clone size, CDR3 DNA, CDR3 protein. The D gene is left open where the match is weak. Size is omitted from some rows. Given values are once, few, many or a class for expanded clones.

j_call: TRBJ1-2
v_call: TRBV6-5
d_call: TRBD1
clone_size: NA
cdr3_nt: TGTGCCAGCAGGCCTATACAGGGGAACTATGGCTACACCTTC
cdr3_aa: CASRPIQGNYGYTF

j_call: TRBJ2-7
v_call: TRBV20-1
d_call: NA
clone_size: few
cdr3_nt: TGCAGTGCCCAGGGGCAGGGGACCTGCGAGCAGTACTTC
cdr3_aa: CSAQGQGTCEQYF

j_call: TRBJ1-1
v_call: TRBV11-1
d_call: NA
clone_size: few
cdr3_nt: TGTGCCAGCAGCTTCTACGAGGGGCACACTGAAGCTTTCTTT
cdr3_aa: CASSFYEGHTEAFF

j_call: TRBJ2-7
v_call: TRBV11-2
d_call: NA
clone_size: NA
cdr3_nt: TGTACCAGCAGCTTAAGAAGTATGGCCTACGAGCAGTACTTC
cdr3_aa: CTSSLRSMAYEQYF

j_call: TRBJ2-7
v_call: TRBV5-1
d_call: NA
clone_size: few
cdr3_nt: TGCGCCAGCAGCCCCACTTCGGGGCCTGAGGAGACCCGGTACTTC
cdr3_aa: CASSPTSGPEETRYF

j_call: TRBJ2-5
v_call: TRBV20-1
d_call: NA
clone_size: NA
cdr3_nt: TGCAGTGCCGGCTCCGCCTTTACAGAGCAAGAGACCCAGTACTTC
cdr3_aa: CSAGSAFTEQETQYF

j_call: TRBJ2-3
v_call: TRBV30
d_call: TRBD2
clone_size: NA
cdr3_nt: TGTGCCTGGAGTCCGGGACTAGCGGGAGCAGATACGCAGTATTTT
cdr3_aa: CAWSPGLAGADTQYF

j_call: TRBJ1-4
v_call: TRBV7-2
d_call: NA
clone_size: many
cdr3_nt: TGTGCCAGCAGTTTATCTGGGGGAGAAAAACTGTTTTTT
cdr3_aa: CASSLSGGEKLFF

j_call: TRBJ2-7
v_call: TRBV7-2
d_call: NA
clone_size: NA
cdr3_nt: TGTGCCAGCAGCCCCACCTTTTCCTCCTACGAGCAGTACTTC
cdr3_aa: CASSPTFSSYEQYF

j_call: TRBJ1-5
v_call: TRBV20-1
d_call: NA
clone_size: NA
cdr3_nt: TGCAGTGCTAGCTCGGCAGGCCAGTATAGCAATCAGCCCCAGCATTTT
cdr3_aa: CSASSAGQYSNQPQHF

j_call: TRBJ2-3
v_call: TRBV24-1
d_call: NA
clone_size: NA
cdr3_nt: TGTGCCACCATCAGGGAGAGCTTAAGCACAGATACGCAGTATTTT
cdr3_aa: CATIRESLSTDTQYF

j_call: TRBJ2-1
v_call: TRBV5-1
d_call: NA
clone_size: few
cdr3_nt: TGCGCCAGCTCCTCTATGCACGCCTACAATGAGCAGTTCTTC
cdr3_aa: CASSSMHAYNEQFF

j_call: TRBJ2-1
v_call: TRBV6-5
d_call: NA
clone_size: few
cdr3_nt: TGTGCCAGCAGTTCCAGGTTCTCGGATTACAATGAGCAGTTCTTC
cdr3_aa: CASSSRFSDYNEQFF

j_call: TRBJ2-1
v_call: TRBV10-3
d_call: TRBD1
clone_size: few
cdr3_nt: TGTGCCTCCTCTCCAAGGACAGGGGAAAACAATGAGCAGTTCTTC
cdr3_aa: CASSPRTGENNEQFF

j_call: TRBJ2-7
v_call: TRBV7-2
d_call: NA
clone_size: few
cdr3_nt: TGTGCCAGCAGCTCTAGCCGGGACTACGAGCAGTACTTC
cdr3_aa: CASSSSRDYEQYF

j_call: TRBJ2-5
v_call: TRBV10-3
d_call: NA
clone_size: NA
cdr3_nt: TGTGCCATCAGTCATGAGGGGGTATGGGAGACCCAGTACTTC
cdr3_aa: CAISHEGVWETQYF

j_call: TRBJ1-2
v_call: TRBV27
d_call: NA
clone_size: NA
cdr3_nt: TGTGCCAGCAGCCCCGCCTCTTATAGGGAGGAGTATGGCTACACCTTC
cdr3_aa: CASSPASYREEYGYTF

j_call: TRBJ1-2
v_call: TRBV9
d_call: NA
clone_size: NA
cdr3_nt: TGTGCCAGCAGCCCAAGCATACAGGCTAGCTATGGCTACACCTTC
cdr3_aa: CASSPSIQASYGYTF

j_call: TRBJ2-1
v_call: TRBV12-3/TRBV12-4
d_call: NA
clone_size: NA
cdr3_nt: TGTGCCAGCAGTTTTTCCGGGTCCAGCTCCTACAATGAGCAGTTCTTC
cdr3_aa: CASSFSGSSSYNEQFF

j_call: TRBJ2-1
v_call: TRBV2
d_call: NA
clone_size: NA
cdr3_nt: TGTGCCGGCAAAACGAGTATGACAGCTAATGAGCAGTTCTTC
cdr3_aa: CAGKTSMTANEQFF

j_call: TRBJ1-1
v_call: TRBV4-1
d_call: NA
clone_size: NA
cdr3_nt: TGCGCCAGCAGCCTCCTAGGGGGGGTGGCCCCCATGAACACTGAAGCTTTCTTT
cdr3_aa: CASSLLGGVAPMNTEAFF

j_call: TRBJ1-2
v_call: TRBV6-5
d_call: NA
clone_size: few
cdr3_nt: TGTGCCAGTCTCGCAGCTAACTATGGCTACACCTTC
cdr3_aa: CASLAANYGYTF

j_call: TRBJ1-2
v_call: TRBV12-3/TRBV12-4
d_call: NA
clone_size: NA
cdr3_nt: TGTGCCAGCAGTCCGGGGCAGTATTCTGGCTACACCTTC
cdr3_aa: CASSPGQYSGYTF

j_call: TRBJ1-2
v_call: TRBV4-1
d_call: NA
clone_size: few
cdr3_nt: TGCGCCAGCAGCCAATACGTTGTTTCGGACACCGCTAACTATGGCTACACCTTC
cdr3_aa: CASSQYVVSDTANYGYTF

j_call: TRBJ2-4
v_call: TRBV7-7
d_call: TRBD2
clone_size: NA
cdr3_nt: TGTGCCAGCAGCCTTTATAAGGGACTAGCCGCCTTTAATGAGCAGTACTTC
cdr3_aa: CASSLYKGLAAFNEQYF

j_call: TRBJ2-7
v_call: TRBV7-2
d_call: NA
clone_size: NA
cdr3_nt: TGTGCCAGCAGCTTAAGAAGGTCCGGAACCTACGAGCAGTACTTC
cdr3_aa: CASSLRRSGTYEQYF

j_call: TRBJ2-7
v_call: TRBV6-2/TRBV6-3
d_call: TRBD2
clone_size: NA
cdr3_nt: TGTGCCAGTAGCGTAGCGGGGTTGAACTCCTACGAGCAGTACTTC
cdr3_aa: CASSVAGLNSYEQYF

j_call: TRBJ2-5
v_call: TRBV20-1
d_call: NA
clone_size: few
cdr3_nt: TGCAGTGCCACGTCGGAGACCCAGTACTTC
cdr3_aa: CSATSETQYF

j_call: TRBJ1-2
v_call: TRBV19
d_call: NA
clone_size: NA
cdr3_nt: TGTGCCAGTAGTATACCGGGCGACAGTCCTTATGGCTACACCTTC
cdr3_aa: CASSIPGDSPYGYTF

j_call: TRBJ1-1
v_call: TRBV29-1
d_call: NA
clone_size: few
cdr3_nt: TGCAGCGTTCTAAGGGGGGGAAACACTGAAGCTTTCTTT
cdr3_aa: CSVLRGGNTEAFF

j_call: TRBJ2-3
v_call: TRBV9
d_call: TRBD1
clone_size: few
cdr3_nt: TGTGCCAGCAGCACAGGAACAGGGGGCTTGTCAGATACGCAGTATTTT
cdr3_aa: CASSTGTGGLSDTQYF

j_call: TRBJ2-6
v_call: TRBV11-3
d_call: TRBD2
clone_size: NA
cdr3_nt: TGTGCCAGCAGCATTACTAGCGCTGGGGCCAACGTCCTGACTTTC
cdr3_aa: CASSITSAGANVLTF

j_call: TRBJ2-7
v_call: TRBV25-1
d_call: NA
clone_size: NA
cdr3_nt: TGTGCCAGCAAGGATGGGGCGGCCTACGAGCAGTACTTC
cdr3_aa: CASKDGAAYEQYF